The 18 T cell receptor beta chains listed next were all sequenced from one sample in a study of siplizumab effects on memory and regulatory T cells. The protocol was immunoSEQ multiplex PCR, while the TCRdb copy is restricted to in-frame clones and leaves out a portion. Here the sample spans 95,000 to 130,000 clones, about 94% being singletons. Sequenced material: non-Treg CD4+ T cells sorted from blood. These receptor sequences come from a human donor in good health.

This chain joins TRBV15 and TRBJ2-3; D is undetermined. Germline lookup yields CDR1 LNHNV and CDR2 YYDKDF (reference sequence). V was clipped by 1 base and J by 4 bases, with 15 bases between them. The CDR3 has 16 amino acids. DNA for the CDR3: TGTGCCACCAGCAGAGCTACACTTCCGACTGCAGATACGCAGTATTTT. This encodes CATSRATLPTADTQYF.

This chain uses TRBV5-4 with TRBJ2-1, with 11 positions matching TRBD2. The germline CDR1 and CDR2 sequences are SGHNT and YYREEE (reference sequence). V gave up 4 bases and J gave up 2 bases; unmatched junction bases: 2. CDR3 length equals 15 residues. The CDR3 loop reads CASSISGRAYNEQFF. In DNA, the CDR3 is TGTGCCAGCAGCATTAGCGGGAGGGCCTACAATGAGCAGTTCTTC.

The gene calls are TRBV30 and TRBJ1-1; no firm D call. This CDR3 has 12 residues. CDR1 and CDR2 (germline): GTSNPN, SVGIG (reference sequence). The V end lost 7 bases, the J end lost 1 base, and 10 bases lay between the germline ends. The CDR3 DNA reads TGTGCCTCGAACAGAGGGAACACTGAAGCTTTCTTT. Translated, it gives CASNRGNTEAFF.

CDR3 sequence (DNA): TGCGCCAGCAGCCAACAAGACAGGGGTAGCAATCAGCCCCAGCATTTT. The encoded protein is CASSQQDRGSNQPQHF. V is TRBV4-1 and J is TRBJ1-5; 8 nucleotides align to TRBD1. V shed 2 bases, J shed 0 bases, and the junction held 3 bases outside the gene matches. Germline values: CDR1 MGHRA, CDR2 YSYEKL. CDR3 length: 16 amino acids.

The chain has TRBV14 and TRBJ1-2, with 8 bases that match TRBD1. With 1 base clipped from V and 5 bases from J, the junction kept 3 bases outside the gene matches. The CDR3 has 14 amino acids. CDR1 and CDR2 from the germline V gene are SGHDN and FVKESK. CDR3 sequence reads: CASSQGQGKYGYTF. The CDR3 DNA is TGTGCCAGCAGCCAAGGACAGGGGAAATATGGCTACACCTTC.

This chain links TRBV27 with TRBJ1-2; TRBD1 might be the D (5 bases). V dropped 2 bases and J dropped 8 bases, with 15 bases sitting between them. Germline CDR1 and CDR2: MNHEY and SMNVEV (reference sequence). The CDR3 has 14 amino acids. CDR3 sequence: CASSLAGGMGGYTF. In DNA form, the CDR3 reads TGTGCCAGCAGTTTAGCGGGGGGAATGGGAGGCTACACCTTC.

DNA of the CDR3: TGTGCCAGCAGCACCGGTAACAGGGCCCAGCCCCAGCATTTT. Its protein is CASSTGNRAQPQHF. This chain uses TRBV21-1 with TRBJ1-5; the D call in the table, TRBD1, was not verified against the DNA. TRBV21-1 is listed as a pseudogene. The CDR3 is 14 residues long.

In DNA, the CDR3 is TGCGCCAGCAGAGTGCCAGGGGGGCACGAGCAGTACTTC. Its protein is CASRVPGGHEQYF. V gene TRBV5-1 combines with J gene TRBJ2-7, with D perhaps TRBD1 (7 bases). This CDR3 has 13 residues. The germline CDR1 and CDR2 sequences are SGHRS and YFSETQ. Trimming shortened V by 5 bases and J by 5 bases, and 14 bases separated the two germline ends.

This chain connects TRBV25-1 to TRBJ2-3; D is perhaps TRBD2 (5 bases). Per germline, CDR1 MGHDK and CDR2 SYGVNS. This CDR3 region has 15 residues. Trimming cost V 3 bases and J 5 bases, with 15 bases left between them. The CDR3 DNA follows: TGTGCCAGCAGTGACGGCGGGCTGGTAGTAGATACGCAGTATTTT. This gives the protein CASSDGGLVVDTQYF.

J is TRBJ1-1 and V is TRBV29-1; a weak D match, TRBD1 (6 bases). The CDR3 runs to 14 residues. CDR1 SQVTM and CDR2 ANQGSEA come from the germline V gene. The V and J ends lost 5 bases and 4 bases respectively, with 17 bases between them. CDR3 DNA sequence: TGCAGCGTTTCCGAAGGGGGGGCGGTCACTGAAGCTTTCTTT. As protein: CSVSEGGAVTEAFF.

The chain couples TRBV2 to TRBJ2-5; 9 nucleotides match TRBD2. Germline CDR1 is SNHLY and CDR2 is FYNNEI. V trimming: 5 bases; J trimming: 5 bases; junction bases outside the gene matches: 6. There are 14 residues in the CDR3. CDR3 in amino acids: CASSHSSGEETQYF. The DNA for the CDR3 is TGTGCCAGCAGTCACTCTAGCGGGGAGGAGACCCAGTACTTC.

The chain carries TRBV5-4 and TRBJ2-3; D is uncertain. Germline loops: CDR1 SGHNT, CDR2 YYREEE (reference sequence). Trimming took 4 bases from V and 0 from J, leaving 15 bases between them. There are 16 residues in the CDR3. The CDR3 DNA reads TGTGCCAGCAGCCTAACGACTTACATAAGCACAGATACGCAGTATTTT. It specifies CASSLTTYISTDTQYF.

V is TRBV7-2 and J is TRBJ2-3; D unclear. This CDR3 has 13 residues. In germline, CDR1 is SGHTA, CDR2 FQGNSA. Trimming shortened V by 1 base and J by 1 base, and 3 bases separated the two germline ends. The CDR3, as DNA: TGTGCCAGCAGCTTAGTGCGCACAGATACGCAGTATTTT. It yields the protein CASSLVRTDTQYF.

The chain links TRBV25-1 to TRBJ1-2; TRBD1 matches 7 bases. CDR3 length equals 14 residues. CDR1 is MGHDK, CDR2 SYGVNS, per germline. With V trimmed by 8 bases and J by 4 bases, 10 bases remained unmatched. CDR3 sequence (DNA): TGTGCCAGCCGCCCCCCAGGACAGGCCTATGGCTACACCTTC. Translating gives CASRPPGQAYGYTF.

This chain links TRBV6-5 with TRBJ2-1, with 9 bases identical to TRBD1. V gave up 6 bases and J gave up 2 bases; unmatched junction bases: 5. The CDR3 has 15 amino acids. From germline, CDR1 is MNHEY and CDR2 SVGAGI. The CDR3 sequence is CASRTGTGTYNEQFF. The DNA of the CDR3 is TGTGCCAGCAGAACCGGGACAGGGACCTACAATGAGCAGTTCTTC.

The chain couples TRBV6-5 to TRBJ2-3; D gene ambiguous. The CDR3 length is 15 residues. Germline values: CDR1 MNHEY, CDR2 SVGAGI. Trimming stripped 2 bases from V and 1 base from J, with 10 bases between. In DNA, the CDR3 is TGTGCCAGCAGTTACGGGCAGATCCGCACAGATACGCAGTATTTT. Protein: CASSYGQIRTDTQYF.

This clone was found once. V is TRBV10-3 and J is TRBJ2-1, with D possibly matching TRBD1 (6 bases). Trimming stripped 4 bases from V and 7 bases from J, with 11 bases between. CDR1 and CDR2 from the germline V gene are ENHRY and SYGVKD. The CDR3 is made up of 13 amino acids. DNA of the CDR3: TGTGCCATCAGTGGGACAGCGGAGAATGAGCAGTTCTTC. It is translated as CAISGTAENEQFF.

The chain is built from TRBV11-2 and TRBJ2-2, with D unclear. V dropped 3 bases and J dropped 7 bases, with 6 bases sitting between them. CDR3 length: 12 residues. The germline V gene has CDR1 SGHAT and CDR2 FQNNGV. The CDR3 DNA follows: TGTGCCAGCAGCTTGTCTTTCGGGGAGCTGTTTTTT. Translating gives CASSLSFGELFF.